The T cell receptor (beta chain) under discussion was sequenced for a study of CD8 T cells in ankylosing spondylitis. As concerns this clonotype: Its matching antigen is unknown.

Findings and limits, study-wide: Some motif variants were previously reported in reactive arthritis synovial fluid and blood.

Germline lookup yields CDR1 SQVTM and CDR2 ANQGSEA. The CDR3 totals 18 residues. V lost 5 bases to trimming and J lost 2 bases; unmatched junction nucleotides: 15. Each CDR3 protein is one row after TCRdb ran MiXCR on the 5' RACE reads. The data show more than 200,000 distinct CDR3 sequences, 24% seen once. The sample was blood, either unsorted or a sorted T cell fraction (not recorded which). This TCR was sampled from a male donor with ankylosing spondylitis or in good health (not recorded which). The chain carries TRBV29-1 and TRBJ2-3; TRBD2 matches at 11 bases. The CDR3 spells CSVPGLAGGSTDTDTQYF. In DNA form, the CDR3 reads TGCAGCGTTCCTGGCCTAGCGGGGGGTTCCACCGACACAGATACGCAGTATTTT.